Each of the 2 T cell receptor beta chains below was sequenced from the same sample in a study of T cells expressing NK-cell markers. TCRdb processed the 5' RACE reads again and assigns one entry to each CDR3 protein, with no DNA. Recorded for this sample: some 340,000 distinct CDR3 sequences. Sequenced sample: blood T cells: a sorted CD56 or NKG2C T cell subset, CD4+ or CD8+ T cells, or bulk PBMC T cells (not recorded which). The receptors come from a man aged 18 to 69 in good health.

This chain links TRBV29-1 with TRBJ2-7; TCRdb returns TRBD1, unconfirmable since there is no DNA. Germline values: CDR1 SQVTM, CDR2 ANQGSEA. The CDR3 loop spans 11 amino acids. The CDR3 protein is CSAYRGIEQYF.

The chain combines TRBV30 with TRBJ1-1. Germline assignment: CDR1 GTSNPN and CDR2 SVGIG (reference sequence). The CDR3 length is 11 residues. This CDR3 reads CAWKGRREAFF.